This T cell receptor (beta chain) derives from a study of a mutant IDH1 vaccine in newly diagnosed glioma (TCRdb year 2021). Describing the broader study: Vaccination began 4-6 weeks after radiotherapy alone, or alongside temozolomide cycles in the chemotherapy-containing groups. Of the roughly 34 treated patients, roughly 62% were male and 37.5% were female, and the mean age was approximately 37 years. Before enrollment, patients had received standard therapy of radiotherapy alone, temozolomide alone, or radiochemotherapy with temozolomide; most received the combination. Visit V12 was the week-35 safety follow-up and visit V13 was the week-47 end of study. Six visits were used for peripheral blood collection: V03 (baseline), V05, V07, V10, V12 and V13. For exploratory analyses, longitudinal TCRB deep sequencing was carried out in about 26 treated patients wherever samples were available.

At the junction V is shortened by 1 base and J by 1 base, with 10 bases in between. In the germline V gene (reference sequence), CDR1 corresponds to SGHNT and CDR2 to YYREEE. The CDR3 has 15 amino acids, counting the end cysteine and phenylalanine. Of all the DNA, just the CDR3 is kept, 45 bases in frame from base 1. Concerning this clone: Its specific antigen is unknown. Base qualities were left out, and no much larger clone turns up one base away.

The sample's time point, from its label and the paper: week 47, end of study. Each vaccine dose was 300 ug of a 20-mer mutant IDH1 peptide in Montanide, given subcutaneously with topical imiquimod. Patients received eight vaccinations in weeks 1, 3, 5, 7, 11, 15, 19 and 23, corresponding to visits V03 through V10. Donors had newly diagnosed WHO grade 3 or 4 IDH1-mutant astrocytomas with loss of nuclear ATRX. The samples were drawn from NOA16, a multicentre, single-arm, open-label phase I trial in Germany that tested a mutant IDH1 peptide vaccine in humans for the first time. Genomic DNA for TCRB sequencing was extracted from EDTA blood using the DNeasy Blood and Tissue Kit. The library was produced with the immunoSEQ multiplex PCR assay. Rearranged TCR beta chain sequences were amplified with the hsTCRB Kit following the manufacturer's protocol. TCRB libraries were sequenced on an Illumina MiSeq. Regarding the original processing steps: The proprietary platform of the kit vendor was used for demultiplexing, trimming and gene mapping. TCRdb limited this immuneACCESS table to in-frame rearrangements with V and J called. A share of clones is missing; checked studies link under half to unresolved V genes, and the rest is unexplained. That table furnishes V, J and clone size, whereas the DNA furnished D and trimming. A total of about 85,000 clones appear in this sample, roughly 91% of them only once. Approximately 0.8% of the sample goes to the ten largest clones.

Here is what the overall study found, with its caveats: Changes in the top peripheral T cell clonotypes picked up by TCRB sequencing did not appear to be linked to pseudoprogression. Selection of PBMC samples for TCRB deep sequencing was based on availability. The authors stated that sample limitations prevented analyses of patient blood samples from being reproduced. Vaccine-induced immune responses across multiple MHC alleles were detected in 90% to 95% of patients.

The TCR comes from a woman in her forties or fifties with glioma. The rearranged chain carries TRBV5-4 and TRBJ2-3, with the D gene call left open. Source: PBMCs, taken from a glioma patient whose treatment included an IDH1 peptide vaccine. Read as DNA, the sequence is TGTGCCAGCAGCTTGTCGATAGGCGGCACAGATACGCAGTATTTT. Its translation is CASSLSIGGTDTQYF.